These 18 T cell receptor beta chains originate from one sample sequenced in a study of shared clonotypes between healthy human individuals. TCRdb's table, derived via immunoSEQ multiplex PCR, lists solely in-frame clones and lacks some. The sample contains 2,500,000 or so clones, roughly 93% of which appear only once. Sequences were obtained from naive CD4+ T cells from PBMCs. Subset reported: CD45RA+ positively selected. The source of these receptors is a young man in good health. Some clones in this sample may be carry-over from other donors' samples.

This rearrangement joins TRBV7-3 to TRBJ2-5; 8 bases are a match to TRBD1. Germline V gives CDR1 SGHTA, CDR2 FQGTGA. Germline trimming cut 2 bases from V and 1 base from J; bases unmatched to any gene: 6. This CDR3 spans 16 amino acids. This CDR3 reads CASSLWAQGAQETQYF. In DNA form, the CDR3 reads TGTGCCAGCAGCTTATGGGCCCAGGGGGCCCAAGAGACCCAGTACTTC. Filled out from reference TRBV7-3 and TRBJ2-5, the complete variable domain reads GAGVSQTPSNKVTEKGKYVELRCDPISGHTALYWYRQSLGQGPEFLIYFQGTGAADDSGLPNDRFFAVRPEGSVSTLKIQRTERGDSAVYLCASSLWAQGAQETQYFGPGTRLLVL.

The CDR3 DNA is TGTGCCAGCAGTTTTATGGCAGGGGGGAGCACAGATACGCAGTATTTT. Encoded protein: CASSFMAGGSTDTQYF. V is TRBV28 and J is TRBJ2-3; TRBD1 is a possible D gene (7 bases). The V gene's germline CDR1 is MDHEN and CDR2 SYDVKM. V was shortened by 3 bases and J by 0 bases, with 13 bases between the two germline ends. The CDR3 has 16 amino acids.

The CDR3 DNA reads TGTGCCAGCAGTGCGGGGGCTAACAATAACTATGGCTACACCTTC. The encoded protein is CASSAGANNNYGYTF. The chain joins TRBV6-1 to TRBJ1-2; D possibly corresponds to TRBD1 (6 bases). Deletions cut 4 bases from V and 1 base from J, with 13 bases between. CDR3 length: 15 residues. Germline V gene data show CDR1 as MNHNS and CDR2 as SASEGT.

This chain joins TRBV19 and TRBJ2-7; D unclear. The CDR3 length is 17 residues. Germline CDR1 LNHDA, CDR2 SQIVND (reference sequence). The germline V and J ends were trimmed by 5 bases and 2 bases, with 22 bases remaining between them. CDR3 sequence: CASSQIGSPKSTYEQYF. The CDR3 DNA reads as TGTGCCAGTAGTCAGATAGGCAGCCCAAAGTCAACCTACGAGCAGTACTTC.

V is TRBV7-2 and J is TRBJ2-5; unclear D gene. The V end lost 5 bases, the J end lost 1 base, and 17 bases lay between the germline ends. Per the germline V gene, CDR1 is SGHTA and CDR2 is FQGNSA. This CDR3 is 16 amino acids long. The CDR3 DNA reads TGTGCCAGCAGCCGGTATCAAGGACGGATCCAAGAGACCCAGTACTTC. Its translation: CASSRYQGRIQETQYF.

The chain uses TRBV30 and TRBJ2-1, with 9 bases fitting TRBD2. The CDR3 consists of 14 residues. J lost 6 bases, V lost 5 bases, and 8 bases had no gene match. The germline gives CDR1 GTSNPN, CDR2 SVGIG (reference sequence). Here the CDR3 DNA reads TGTGCCTGGGGACCGGGACTAGCCGGCAATGAGCAGTTCTTC. This gives the protein CAWGPGLAGNEQFF. The whole variable domain, remainder taken from reference TRBV30 and TRBJ2-1, is SQTIHQWPATLVQPVGSPLSLECTVEGTSNPNLYWYRQAAGRGLQLLFYSVGIGQISSEVPQNLSASRPQDRQFILSSKKLLLSDSGFYLCAWGPGLAGNEQFFGPGTRLTVL.

The chain carries TRBV7-9 and TRBJ1-3; D uncertain. The CDR3 loop spans 11 amino acids. Germline assignment: CDR1 SEHNR and CDR2 FQNEAQ (reference sequence). Trimming took 1 base from V and 5 from J, leaving 0 bases between them. Here the CDR3 DNA reads TGTGCCAGCAGCTTAGGAAACACCATATATTTT. Its protein is CASSLGNTIYF. The full variable domain, its missing parts supplied by reference TRBV7-9 and TRBJ1-3, is DTGVSQNPRHKITKRGQNVTFRCDPISEHNRLYWYRQTLGQGPEFLTYFQNEAQLEKSRLLSDRFSAERPKGSFSTLEIQRTEQGDSAMYLCASSLGNTIYFGEGSWLTVV.

This clone was detected once. The genes are TRBV18 and TRBJ2-7; 11 bases are a match to TRBD1. Germline CDR1 is KGHSH and CDR2 is LQKENI. Trimming took 3 bases from V and 4 from J; bases not matched to a gene: 5. This CDR3 comprises 15 residues. CDR3 protein: CASSPAGQGGYEQYF. In DNA form, the CDR3 reads TGTGCCAGCTCACCGGCGGGACAGGGGGGATACGAGCAGTACTTC.

This chain uses TRBV11-2 with TRBJ2-2, with D hard to call. CDR1 SGHAT and CDR2 FQNNGV come from the germline V gene. The ends were cut back, 5 bases at V and 1 base at J, with 5 bases in the middle. The CDR3 covers 13 residues. CDR3 sequence reads: CASSRGNTGELFF. The CDR3 DNA sequence: TGTGCCAGCAGCCGCGGGAACACCGGGGAGCTGTTTTTT.

This clone was counted once. The chain's CDR3 is CASSIATEGRARAKNIQYF. In nucleotides, the CDR3 is TGTGCCAGTAGTATAGCTACCGAGGGCAGGGCAAGAGCCAAAAACATTCAGTACTTC. The chain recombines TRBV19 with TRBJ2-4, with D perhaps TRBD1 or TRBD2 (5 bases each). The length of the CDR3 is 19 residues. The ends were cut back, 1 base at V and 0 bases at J, with 19 bases in the middle. CDR1 and CDR2 (germline): LNHDA, SQIVND (reference sequence).

This chain links TRBV18 with TRBJ2-3, with D possibly called TRBD1 or TRBD2 (5 bases each). Germline V CDR1 and CDR2: KGHSH, LQKENI. V lost 6 bases, J lost 4 bases, and 14 bases lay in between. There are 14 residues in the CDR3. The CDR3 bases are TGTGCCAGCTCGGGGACGGGTGGTGCAGATACGCAGTATTTT. It codes for CASSGTGGADTQYF. Complete variable domain (other parts from reference TRBV18 and TRBJ2-3): NAGVMQNPRHLVRRRGQEARLRCSPMKGHSHVYWYRQLPEEGLKFMVYLQKENIIDESGMPKERFSAEFPKEGPSILRIQQVVRGDSAAYFCASSGTGGADTQYFGPGTRLTVL.

This clone was seen only once. The rearrangement links TRBV5-1 to TRBJ1-4, with 7 bases lining up with TRBD1. Unmatched junction bases numbered 3, after V lost 4 bases and J lost 3 bases. Germline V gives CDR1 SGHRS, CDR2 YFSETQ. This CDR3 has 14 residues. This chain's CDR3 is CASSGGTANEKLFF. As DNA, the CDR3 is TGCGCCAGCAGCGGGGGGACAGCTAATGAAAAACTGTTTTTT.

The chain is built from TRBV30 and TRBJ2-3; 13 nucleotides agree with TRBD2. J gave up 7 bases and V 8 bases, and 15 bases lay outside the gene matches. Germline V lookup: CDR1 GTSNPN, CDR2 SVGIG (reference sequence). This CDR3 has 16 amino acids. CDR3 sequence reads: CARGVTGLAGAYTQYF. The CDR3 nucleotides read TGTGCCCGCGGGGTAACCGGACTAGCGGGAGCATATACGCAGTATTTT.

This clone was seen only once. V and J are TRBV7-9 and TRBJ2-7; 8 bases agree with TRBD2. CDR1 and CDR2 (germline): SEHNR, FQNEAQ (reference sequence). The junction had 15 bases not matched to a gene; V was cut back by 5 bases and J by 0 bases. The CDR3 extends over 18 amino acids. This CDR3 reads CASSPTSGNRLSSYEQYF. The CDR3 nucleotides read TGTGCCAGCAGCCCAACTAGCGGAAACCGGTTAAGCTCCTACGAGCAGTACTTC.

This chain joins TRBV6-6 and TRBJ2-3; D might be TRBD1 (5 bases). Trimming took 10 bases from V and 4 from J, leaving 21 bases between them. CDR1 and CDR2 from the germline V gene are MNHNY and SVGAGI (reference sequence). The CDR3 is 15 residues long. In DNA form, the CDR3 reads TGTGCCACCCAACCCCAGGGATTAGTTGCAGATACGCAGTATTTT. Protein sequence: CATQPQGLVADTQYF.

This clone was detected once. The CDR3 region is CASSFQSRAAEQFF. DNA of the CDR3: TGTGCCAGCAGTTTCCAGAGTAGGGCGGCTGAGCAGTTCTTC. The chain is built from TRBV28 and TRBJ2-1; the D is unclear. The CDR3 loop spans 14 amino acids. The ends were cut back, 3 bases at V and 9 bases at J, with 15 bases in the middle. The germline V gene has CDR1 MDHEN and CDR2 SYDVKM.

The chain carries TRBV4-3 and TRBJ1-1; the D gene is possibly TRBD1 (5 bases). Germline CDR1 LGHNA, CDR2 YSLEER. With 2 bases removed from V and 14 bases from J, the gap between germline ends came to 18 bases. This CDR3 is built from 13 residues. CDR3 loop: CASSQTGTGSIFF. CDR3 sequence (DNA): TGCGCCAGCAGCCAAACTGGGACGGGATCCATCTTCTTT.

This clone was seen a handful of times. The V and J genes are TRBV19 and TRBJ1-5; D may be TRBD1 (5 bases). Germline V gene data show CDR1 as LNHDA and CDR2 as SQIVND (reference sequence). V lost 3 bases and J 5 bases, leaving 17 bases between the germline ends. The CDR3 length is 16 residues. The DNA for the CDR3 is TGTGCCAGTAGTATCGGGCCGGCGGGACCTTATCAGCCCCAGCATTTT. Translated: CASSIGPAGPYQPQHF.